The 26 T cell receptor beta chains below were found in one sample sequenced in a study of blood T cell repertoires in COVID-19. Assay: immunoSEQ multiplex PCR; the TCRdb copy retains only in-frame clones and omits some. The top ten clones hold just over 0.85% of a sample with about 370,000 clones, roughly nine tenths of them seen once. The sequencing sample was made of PBMCs or T cells enriched from blood (not recorded which). These receptors were taken from a middle-aged woman who had been exposed to COVID-19.

This clone was found once. The chain links TRBV5-6 to TRBJ1-6; the D is unclear. CDR1 is SGHDT and CDR2 is YYEEEE in the germline V gene. Trimming took off 3 bases at V and 4 bases at J, with 14 bases between the two ends. This CDR3 is built from 16 residues. The CDR3 coding sequence is TGTGCCAGCAGCTCAGGTCGTCAGCTTTATAATTCACCCCTCCACTTT. Translating gives CASSSGRQLYNSPLHF.

The chain couples TRBV7-3 to TRBJ1-1; D is perhaps TRBD1 (5 bases). Trimming cost V 1 base and J 5 bases, with 14 bases left between them. The CDR3 consists of 15 residues. From germline, CDR1 is SGHTA and CDR2 FQGTGA. For the CDR3, the DNA is TGTGCCAGCAGCTTAATTCCAGGAGGGGAAACTGAAGCTTTCTTT. Its translation is CASSLIPGGETEAFF.

The CDR3 sequence: CATGQGSGELFF. The CDR3 bases are TGTGCTACCGGACAGGGGTCCGGGGAGCTGTTTTTT. The chain carries TRBV7-7 and TRBJ2-2; TRBD1 agrees at 9 bases. This CDR3 region has 12 residues. Per the germline V gene, CDR1 is SSHAT and CDR2 is FNYEAQ (reference sequence).

The chain carries TRBV6-5 and TRBJ1-3, with D possibly TRBD1 on 5 matching bases. The CDR3 sequence is 15 residues long. The ends were cut back, 2 bases at V and 0 bases at J, with 8 bases in the middle. The germline V gene has CDR1 MNHEY and CDR2 SVGAGI. The CDR3 is CASSYSRDSGNTIYF. In DNA form, the CDR3 reads TGTGCCAGCAGTTACAGCAGGGACTCTGGAAACACCATATATTTT.

This chain uses TRBV2 with TRBJ1-2, with TRBD1 identical over 8 bases. Germline CDR1 SNHLY, CDR2 FYNNEI. Losses at the gene ends were 7 bases for V and 2 bases for J; bases not matched to a gene: 15. CDR3 size: 17 residues. As DNA, the CDR3 is TGTGCCAGCACCGAAGGGGCAGGGGGCTACCCCAACTATGGCTACACCTTC. The encoded protein is CASTEGAGGYPNYGYTF.

The rearrangement uses TRBV5-5 and TRBJ1-4; maybe TRBD1 (5 bases). Germline CDR1 and CDR2: SGHKS and YYEKEE (reference sequence). The CDR3 is 14 residues long. V gave up 4 bases and J gave up 3 bases, with 10 bases separating them. The CDR3 region is CASSHDSSNEKLFF. As DNA, the CDR3 is TGTGCCAGCAGCCATGACAGTTCTAATGAAAAACTGTTTTTT.

The rearrangement joins TRBV7-9 to TRBJ2-7; 7 bases match TRBD1. The junction had 10 bases not matched to a gene; V was cut back by 5 bases and J by 3 bases. Germline CDR1 and CDR2: SEHNR and FQNEAQ (reference sequence). The CDR3 runs to 15 residues. Here the CDR3 DNA reads TGTGCCAGCAGCCCGGCGGACAGGTACGACTACGAGCAGTACTTC. Protein: CASSPADRYDYEQYF.

V usage is TRBV6-5 and J usage is TRBJ2-3; 8 nucleotides line up with TRBD2. V lost 5 bases to trimming and J lost 1 base; unmatched junction nucleotides: 5. Germline CDR1 is MNHEY and CDR2 is SVGAGI. The CDR3 sequence is 15 residues long. The CDR3 region is CASSPGGKGTDTQYF. As DNA, the CDR3 is TGTGCCAGCAGTCCGGGGGGGAAGGGCACAGATACGCAGTATTTT.

This chain joins TRBV9 and TRBJ1-2; 7 bases line up with TRBD1. CDR3 length equals 16 residues. CDR1 and CDR2 from the germline V gene are SGDLS and YYNGEE. Germline trimming cut 2 bases from V and 4 bases from J; bases unmatched to any gene: 11. For the CDR3, the DNA is TGTGCCAGCAGCGTCTCCTCACTGACAGGGATCTATGGCTACACCTTC. It translates to CASSVSSLTGIYGYTF.

The gene calls are TRBV5-5 and TRBJ2-3, with 9 bases identical to TRBD1. This CDR3 is 14 amino acids long. Looked up from germline, CDR1 is SGHKS and CDR2 is YYEKEE (reference sequence). V lost 2 bases, J lost 5 bases, and 3 bases stayed unmatched. The CDR3 region has the DNA TGTGCCAGCAGCTTCCGACAGGGGGAAGATACGCAGTATTTT. It yields the protein CASSFRQGEDTQYF.

J is TRBJ2-5 and V is TRBV29-1, with 7 positions matching TRBD1. Germline-derived CDR1 and CDR2 are SQVTM and ANQGSEA. This CDR3 is built from 13 residues. With V trimmed by 2 bases and J by 4 bases, 4 bases remained unmatched. The CDR3 sequence is CSVERGLGETQYF. The DNA of the CDR3 is TGCAGCGTTGAAAGGGGGCTCGGAGAGACCCAGTACTTC. Filled out from reference TRBV29-1 and TRBJ2-5, the complete variable domain reads SAVISQKPSRDICQRGTSLTIQCQVDSQVTMMFWYRQQPGQSLTLIATANQGSEATYESGFVIDKFPISRPNLTFSTLTVSNMSPEDSSIYLCSVERGLGETQYFGPGTRLLVL.

V is TRBV5-8 and J is TRBJ1-2; D is ambiguous. Between the trimmed V and J ends, which lost 0 bases and 7 bases, there was a span of 13 bases. Germline V gene lookup returns CDR1 SGHTS and CDR2 YDEGEE. The CDR3 sequence is 14 residues long. The CDR3 DNA follows: TGTGCCAGCAGCTTGGCCCGAGGGATAAGTGGCTACACCTTC. It codes for CASSLARGISGYTF.

The chain uses TRBV6-5 and TRBJ1-1, with a tentative D call TRBD1 (5 bases). The CDR3 is 11 residues long. Germline lookup yields CDR1 MNHEY and CDR2 SVGAGI. V shed 6 bases and J shed 14 bases, with 16 bases lying between them. The DNA of the CDR3 is TGTGCCAGCAGCGTACCTGGGGCAAGATTCTTT. Translation gives CASSVPGARFF.

The rearrangement links TRBV7-9 to TRBJ1-2; 9 bases line up with TRBD1. The CDR3 loop spans 13 amino acids. V gave up 5 bases and J gave up 6 bases; unmatched junction bases: 4. The germline V gene encodes CDR1 SEHNR and CDR2 FQNEAQ (reference sequence). DNA of the CDR3: TGTGCCAGCAGCCGTCGGACAGGGGATGGCTACACCTTC. It specifies CASSRRTGDGYTF.

The V call is TRBV12-3 or TRBV12-4, the J call TRBJ1-6, with 8 bases aligning to TRBD1. V was clipped by 7 bases and J by 8 bases; unmatched bases: 4. This CDR3 region has 13 residues. CDR3 DNA sequence: TGTGCCAGCAATAGGGACAGGCATTCACCCCTCCACTTT. Translating gives CASNRDRHSPLHF.

J is TRBJ1-1 and V is TRBV18; tentatively, D is TRBD1 (5 bases). The V end was cut by 2 bases, the J end by 6 bases, with 16 bases between. Germline CDR1 KGHSH, CDR2 LQKENI. This CDR3 spans 15 amino acids. The DNA of the CDR3 is TGTGCCAGCTCACCATACGAGAGGGGAGGCCCTGAAGCTTTCTTT. Its protein product is CASSPYERGGPEAFF. The full variable domain, rest sourced from reference TRBV18 and TRBJ1-1, is NAGVMQNPRHLVRRRGQEARLRCSPMKGHSHVYWYRQLPEEGLKFMVYLQKENIIDESGMPKERFSAEFPKEGPSILRIQQVVRGDSAAYFCASSPYERGGPEAFFGQGTRLTVV.

The chain combines TRBV18 with TRBJ1-2; 12 nucleotides agree with TRBD1. Per germline, CDR1 KGHSH and CDR2 LQKENI. Trimming at V came to 2 bases and at J to 2 bases, leaving 6 bases not matched to a gene. The CDR3 consists of 17 residues. The CDR3 loop reads CASSPGTGGRGNYGYTF. The CDR3 coding sequence is TGTGCCAGCTCACCAGGGACAGGGGGCCGAGGAAACTATGGCTACACCTTC.

V and J are TRBV7-2 and TRBJ1-2; D is unresolved. This CDR3 contains 14 residues. V shed 5 bases and J shed 1 base, with 11 bases lying between them. Germline assignment: CDR1 SGHTA and CDR2 FQGNSA. For the CDR3, the DNA is TGTGCCAGCAGCCGCATGCAGGTTAACTATGGCTACACCTTC. This codes for CASSRMQVNYGYTF.

This clone was observed a single time. The J gene is TRBJ2-3, the V gene TRBV27; weak D call: TRBD2 (5 bases). Trimming took 8 bases from V and 5 from J, leaving 20 bases between them. Germline CDR1 MNHEY, CDR2 SMNVEV (reference sequence). This CDR3 contains 15 residues. The CDR3 DNA reads TGTGCCAGCCGCCTATCTCAGCGGAGCGGAGATACGCAGTATTTT. Protein sequence: CASRLSQRSGDTQYF.

The rearrangement joins TRBV30 to TRBJ2-7; 11 positions match TRBD1. The CDR3 sequence is 15 residues long. Looked up from germline, CDR1 is GTSNPN and CDR2 is SVGIG (reference sequence). J lost 10 bases, V lost 0 bases, and 11 bases had no gene match. The CDR3 sequence is CAWSVYGQGALDQYF. The DNA of the CDR3 is TGTGCCTGGAGTGTATATGGACAGGGGGCTTTAGACCAGTACTTC.

The chain recombines TRBV3-1 (or the pseudogene TRBV3-2) with TRBJ1-1; perhaps TRBD1 as D (6 bases). Germline-derived CDR1 and CDR2 are LGHDT and YNNKEL (reference sequence). The CDR3 is made up of 15 amino acids. Trimming left V 4 bases short and J 0 bases short, with 12 bases between. For the CDR3, the DNA is TGTGCCAGCAGCCTCATGGACAGCCTGAACACTGAAGCTTTCTTT. Translating it yields CASSLMDSLNTEAFF.

The chain uses TRBV5-1 and TRBJ1-6; 9 bases line up with TRBD1. The trim removed 0 bases at V and 7 bases at J, leaving 8 bases unmatched. The CDR3 has 17 residues. Germline V lookup: CDR1 SGHRS, CDR2 YFSETQ. The CDR3 protein is CASSLDGSGTGNSPLHF. The DNA of the CDR3 is TGCGCCAGCAGCTTGGACGGATCCGGGACAGGGAATTCACCCCTCCACTTT. The variable domain in full, completed from reference TRBV5-1 and TRBJ1-6, reads KAGVTQTPRYLIKTRGQQVTLSCSPISGHRSVSWYQQTPGQGLQFLFEYFSETQRNKGNFPGRFSGRQFSNSRSEMNVSTLELGDSALYLCASSLDGSGTGNSPLHFGNGTRLTVT.

The chain couples TRBV5-6 to TRBJ2-3; a possible D gene is TRBD2 (7 bases). V was trimmed by 4 bases and J by 5 bases, leaving 17 bases between them. The CDR3 contains 15 residues. Germline V gene lookup returns CDR1 SGHDT and CDR2 YYEEEE. CDR3 DNA sequence: TGTGCCAGCAGCCTGTTTGGGGGGGCTGTAGATACGCAGTATTTT. Encoded protein: CASSLFGGAVDTQYF. Based on the CDR3 plus reference TRBV5-6 and TRBJ2-3, the full variable domain is DAGVTQSPTHLIKTRGQQVTLRCSPKSGHDTVSWYQQALGQGPQFIFQYYEEEERQRGNFPDRFSGHQFPNYSSELNVNALLLGDSALYLCASSLFGGAVDTQYFGPGTRLTVL.

The genes are TRBV7-2 and TRBJ1-3, with 9 positions matching TRBD1. The CDR3 is made up of 16 amino acids. V trimming: 5 bases; J trimming: 4 bases; junction bases outside the gene matches: 9. The germline V gene encodes CDR1 SGHTA and CDR2 FQGNSA. The CDR3 DNA is TGTGCCAGCAGCGCCCTACAGGGGGCAGGAGGAAACACCATATATTTT. It encodes CASSALQGAGGNTIYF.

The chain couples TRBV5-1 to TRBJ1-6; D ambiguous. The CDR3 has 15 amino acids. Trimming left V 2 bases short and J 5 bases short, with 11 bases between. Germline V lookup: CDR1 SGHRS, CDR2 YFSETQ. CDR3: CASSFERANNSPLHF. For the CDR3, the DNA is TGCGCCAGCAGCTTCGAGAGGGCGAATAATTCACCCCTCCACTTT.

This chain links TRBV15 with TRBJ2-3, with 7 bases lining up with TRBD2. Germline V CDR1 and CDR2: LNHNV, YYDKDF (reference sequence). V shed 8 bases, J shed 2 bases, and the junction held 13 bases outside the gene matches. This CDR3 has 16 residues. CDR3 DNA sequence: TGTGCCACCTCTGGGGTAGGCGGGAGATTCACAGATACGCAGTATTTT. This codes for CATSGVGGRFTDTQYF.